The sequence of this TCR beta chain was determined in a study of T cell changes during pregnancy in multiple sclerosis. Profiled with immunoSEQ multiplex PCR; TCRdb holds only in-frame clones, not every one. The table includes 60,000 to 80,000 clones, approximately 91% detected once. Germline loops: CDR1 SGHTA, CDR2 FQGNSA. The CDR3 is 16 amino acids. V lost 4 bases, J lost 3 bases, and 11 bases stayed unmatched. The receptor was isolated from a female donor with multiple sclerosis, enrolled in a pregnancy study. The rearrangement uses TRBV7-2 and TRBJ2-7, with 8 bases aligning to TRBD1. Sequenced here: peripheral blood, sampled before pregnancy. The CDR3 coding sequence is TGTGCCAGCAGCTCGACCCGGGACAGGCGAGACTACGAGCAGTACTTC. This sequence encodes CASSSTRDRRDYEQYF.